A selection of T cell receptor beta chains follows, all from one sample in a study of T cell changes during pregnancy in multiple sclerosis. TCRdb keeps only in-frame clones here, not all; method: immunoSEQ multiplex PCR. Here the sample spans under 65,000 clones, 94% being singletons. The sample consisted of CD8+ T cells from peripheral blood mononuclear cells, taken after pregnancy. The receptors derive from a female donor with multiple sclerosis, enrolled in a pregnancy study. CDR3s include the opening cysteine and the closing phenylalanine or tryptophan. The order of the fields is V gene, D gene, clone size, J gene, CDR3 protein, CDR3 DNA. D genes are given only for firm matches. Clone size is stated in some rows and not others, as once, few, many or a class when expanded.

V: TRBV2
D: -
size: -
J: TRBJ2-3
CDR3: CASRAGQTTDTQYF
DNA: TGTGCCAGCAGAGCTGGACAGACCACAGATACGCAGTATTTT

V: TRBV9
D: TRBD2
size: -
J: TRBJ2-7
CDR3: CASSVGGGRYSYEQYF
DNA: TGTGCCAGCAGCGTAGGGGGCGGGAGATACTCCTACGAGCAGTACTTC

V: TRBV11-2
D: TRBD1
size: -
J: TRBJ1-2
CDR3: CASSLATGGGAWAGYTF
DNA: TGTGCCAGCAGCTTAGCGACAGGGGGGGGAGCTTGGGCCGGCTACACCTTC

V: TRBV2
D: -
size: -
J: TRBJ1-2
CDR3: CASSEQGDYGYTF
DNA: TGTGCCAGCAGTGAACAGGGCGACTATGGCTACACCTTC

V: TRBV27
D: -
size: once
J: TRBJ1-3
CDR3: CASSLRSSGNTIYF
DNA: TGTGCCAGCAGTTTACGGAGCTCTGGAAACACCATATATTTT

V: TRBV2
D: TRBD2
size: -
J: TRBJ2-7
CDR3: CASSEGTSGYEQYF
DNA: TGTGCCAGCAGTGAAGGGACTAGCGGGTACGAGCAGTACTTC

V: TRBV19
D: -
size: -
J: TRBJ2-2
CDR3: CASSLDNTGELFF
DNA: TGTGCCAGTAGCTTAGACAATACCGGGGAGCTGTTTTTT

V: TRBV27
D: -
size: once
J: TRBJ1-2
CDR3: CASSLSGVHYGYTF
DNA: TGTGCCAGCAGTTTATCCGGGGTTCACTATGGCTACACCTTC

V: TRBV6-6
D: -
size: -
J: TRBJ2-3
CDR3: CASEATPSVYTQYF
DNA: TGTGCCAGCGAGGCCACCCCGTCCGTATATACGCAGTATTTT

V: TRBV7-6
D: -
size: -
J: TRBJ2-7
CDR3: CASSSRDITYEQYF
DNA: TGTGCCAGCAGCTCCAGAGACATAACCTACGAGCAGTACTTC

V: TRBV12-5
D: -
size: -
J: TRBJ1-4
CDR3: CASGLGHLREKLFF
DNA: TGTGCTAGTGGTTTGGGACACCTACGGGAAAAACTGTTTTTT

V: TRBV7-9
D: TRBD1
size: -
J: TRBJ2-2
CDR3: CASSAGQVDTGELFF
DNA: TGTGCCAGCAGCGCGGGACAGGTTGACACCGGGGAGCTGTTTTTT

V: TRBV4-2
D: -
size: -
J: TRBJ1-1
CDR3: CASSENPRRGKNTEAFF
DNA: TGTGCCAGCAGTGAGAACCCCCGGCGCGGAAAGAACACTGAAGCTTTCTTT

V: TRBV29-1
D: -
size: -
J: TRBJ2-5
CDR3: CSVEVQETQYF
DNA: TGCAGCGTTGAAGTACAAGAGACCCAGTACTTC

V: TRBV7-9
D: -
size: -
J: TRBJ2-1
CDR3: CASSLTSSYNEQFF
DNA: TGTGCCAGCAGCTTAACTAGCTCCTACAATGAGCAGTTCTTC

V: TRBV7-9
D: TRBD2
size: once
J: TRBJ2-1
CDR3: CASSPPSGEYNEQFF
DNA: TGTGCCAGCAGCCCCCCTAGCGGAGAGTACAATGAGCAGTTCTTC

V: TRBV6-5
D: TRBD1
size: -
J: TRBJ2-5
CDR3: CASSYGQGETQYF
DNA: TGTGCCAGCAGTTACGGACAGGGCGAGACCCAGTACTTC

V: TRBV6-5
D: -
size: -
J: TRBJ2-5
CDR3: CASSYSLVEYQETQYF
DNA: TGTGCCAGCAGTTACTCGCTCGTCGAGTACCAAGAGACCCAGTACTTC

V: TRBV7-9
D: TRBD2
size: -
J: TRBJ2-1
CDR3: CASSAGLAGYYNEQFF
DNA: TGTGCCAGCAGCGCGGGACTAGCGGGATATTACAATGAGCAGTTCTTC

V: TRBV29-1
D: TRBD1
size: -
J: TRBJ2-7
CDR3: CSVEGGNGQGVEQYF
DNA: TGCAGCGTTGAAGGGGGTAACGGACAGGGGGTCGAGCAGTACTTC

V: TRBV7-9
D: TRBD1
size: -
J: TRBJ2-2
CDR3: CASSPPGQGAFWNTGELFF
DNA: TGTGCCAGCAGCCCACCGGGACAGGGGGCTTTTTGGAACACCGGGGAGCTGTTTTTT

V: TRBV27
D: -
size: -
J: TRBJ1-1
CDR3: CASSPGTGFTEAFF
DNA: TGTGCCAGCAGTCCAGGCACAGGGTTCACTGAAGCTTTCTTT

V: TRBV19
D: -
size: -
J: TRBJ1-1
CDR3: CASSDRVGTEAFF
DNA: TGTGCCAGTAGTGACCGGGTTGGCACTGAAGCTTTCTTT

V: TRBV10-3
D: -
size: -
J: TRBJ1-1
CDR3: CAISTLNTEAFF
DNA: TGTGCCATCAGTACACTGAACACTGAAGCTTTCTTT

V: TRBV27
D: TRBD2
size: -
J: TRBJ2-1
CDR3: CATRLGLSSSYNEQFF
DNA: TGTGCCACCAGATTGGGACTATCGAGCTCCTACAATGAGCAGTTCTTC

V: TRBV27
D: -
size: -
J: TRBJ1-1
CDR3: CASSLSLYGGTEAFF
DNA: TGTGCCAGCAGTTTATCCCTTTATGGAGGCACTGAAGCTTTCTTT